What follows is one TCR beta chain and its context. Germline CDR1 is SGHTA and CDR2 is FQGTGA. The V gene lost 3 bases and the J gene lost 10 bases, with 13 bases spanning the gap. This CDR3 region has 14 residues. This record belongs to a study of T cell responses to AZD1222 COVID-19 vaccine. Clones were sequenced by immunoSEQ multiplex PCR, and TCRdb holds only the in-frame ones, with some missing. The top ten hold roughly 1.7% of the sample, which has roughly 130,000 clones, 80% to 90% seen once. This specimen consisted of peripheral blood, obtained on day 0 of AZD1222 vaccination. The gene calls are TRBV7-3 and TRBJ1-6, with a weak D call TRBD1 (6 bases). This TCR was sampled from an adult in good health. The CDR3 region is CASSLGGGRSPLHF. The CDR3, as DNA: TGTGCCAGCAGCTTGGGGGGCGGGCGGTCACCCCTCCACTTT.